The 5 T cell receptor beta chains below all came from one sample that was sequenced in a study of blood T cells in healthy people across ages. A second 7 to 11 cycle PCR used barcoded and J-beta primers. TCRdb re-derived calls from the 5' RACE reads in MiXCR, one entry per CDR3 protein. Found here are about 400,000 distinct CDR3 sequences, roughly half of them singletons; the top ten hold approximately 51%. Sequenced: blood. These receptors originate from a man aged 55-75 years in good health.

The V gene is TRBV15, the J gene TRBJ2-7; possible D gene TRBD1, 6 bases. Trimming left V 2 bases short and J 7 bases short, with 18 bases between. There are 15 residues in the CDR3. Per germline, CDR1 LNHNV and CDR2 YYDKDF (reference sequence). CDR3: CATSRTGLGYNEQYF. The CDR3 coding sequence is TGTGCCACCAGCAGAACAGGGTTGGGCTACAATGAGCAGTACTTC. Full variable domain (outside the CDR3, taken from reference TRBV15 and TRBJ2-7): DAMVIQNPRYQVTQFGKPVTLSCSQTLNHNVMYWYQQKSSQAPKLLFHYYDKDFNNEADTPDNFQSRRPNTSFCFLDIRSPGLGDTAMYLCATSRTGLGYNEQYFGPGTRLTVT.

This clonotype was picked up many times. The chain links TRBV20-1 to TRBJ2-3, with 11 positions matching TRBD2. There are 16 residues in the CDR3. From germline, CDR1 is DFQATT and CDR2 SNEGSKA (reference sequence). The J segment lost 2 bases and the V segment lost 4 bases, leaving 8 bases of the junction unmatched. CDR3 protein: CSATYPTSGTTDTQYF. Here the CDR3 DNA reads TGCAGTGCTACCTACCCGACTAGCGGGACCACAGATACGCAGTATTTT.

The rearrangement uses TRBV5-1 and TRBJ2-3; D remains unclear. The germline CDR1 and CDR2 sequences are SGHRS and YFSETQ. V shed 2 bases and J shed 1 base, with 11 bases lying between them. CDR3 size: 15 residues. CDR3 residues: CASSFLDPGTDTQYF. For the CDR3, the DNA is TGCGCCAGCAGCTTTTTAGACCCTGGCACAGATACGCAGTATTTT.

This clonotype showed up just a few times. This rearrangement joins TRBV5-6 to TRBJ2-3; D gene unclear. Between the trimmed V and J ends, which lost 0 bases and 0 bases, there was a span of 11 bases. Germline lookup yields CDR1 SGHDT and CDR2 YYEEEE. The CDR3 has 16 residues. The CDR3 DNA sequence: TGTGCCAGCAGCTTGGAGCAGCGCACTAGCACAGATACGCAGTATTTT. Translation: CASSLEQRTSTDTQYF.

The rearrangement links TRBV12-3 or TRBV12-4 to TRBJ2-5; D could derive from TRBD1 or TRBD2 (6 bases each). V was shortened by 6 bases and J by 5 bases, with 22 bases between the two germline ends. CDR3 length: 16 amino acids. DNA for the CDR3: TGTGCCAGCAGATCCCGCAGGGGTGGCGGGGAGGAGACCCAGTACTTC. It is translated as CASRSRRGGGEETQYF.